These 30 T cell receptor beta chains were sequenced from one sample in a study of CD4 and CD8 cells across lung adenocarcinoma regions. TCRdb reprocessed the PCR reads via MiXCR and lists one record per CDR3 protein. The sample holds roughly 10,000 distinct CDR3 sequences, around 51% seen once. Sequenced input: CD4+ T cells from the margin of a lung tumor. The receptors shown here come from a male donor with lung adenocarcinoma. The CD4 and CD8 labels of this study may be unreliable.

Comments on this clonotype: The junction does not match germline at one end; this may be a read error. The V and J genes are TRBV10-3 and TRBJ2-3, with a possible D match to TRBD1 (5 bases). Germline CDR1 ENHRY, CDR2 SYGVKD. The CDR3 contains 11 residues. In nucleotides, the CDR3 is TGTGGGGGCAGTGAGGCAGAGACGCAGTATTTT. Translation: CGGSEAETQYF.

This sequence joins TRBV6-1 and TRBJ1-4; possible D gene TRBD1, 5 bases. V was shortened by 3 bases and J by 7 bases, with 15 bases between the two germline ends. CDR1 and CDR2 (germline): MNHNS, SASEGT. The CDR3 runs 15 residues. CDR3 sequence (DNA): TGTGCCAGCAGTGATATGGCGTTAAGGGGTGAAAAACTGTTTTTT. It translates to CASSDMALRGEKLFF.

This clonotype is categorized as medium-sized. The rearrangement links TRBV6-2 or TRBV6-3 to TRBJ1-1; no clear D gene. This CDR3 spans 14 amino acids. Trimming shortened V by 4 bases and J by 1 base, and 10 bases separated the two germline ends. Germline CDR1 reads MNHEY; CDR2 reads SVGEGT. Here the CDR3 DNA reads TGTGCCAGCAGTTTGTTCTGGGCGAACACTGAAGCTTTCTTT. This codes for CASSLFWANTEAFF.

About this clonotype itself: One junction end disagrees with the germline gene, perhaps due to a read error. V is TRBV6-1 and J is TRBJ1-1; 10 nucleotides match TRBD1. Germline CDR1 and CDR2: MNHNS and SASEGT. CDR3 length equals 16 residues. The CDR3 sequence is CASSQGQGWGNNEAIF. The CDR3 coding sequence is TGTGCCAGCAGCCAGGGACAGGGGTGGGGAAACAATGAAGCCATCTTC.

This clonotype turned up a few times. This chain links TRBV6-1 with TRBJ2-7; 7 nucleotides agree with TRBD1. CDR1 MNHNS and CDR2 SASEGT come from the germline V gene. This CDR3 is built from 14 residues. V trimming: 8 bases; J trimming: 2 bases; junction bases outside the gene matches: 9. The CDR3 nucleotides read TGTGCCAGCGGACCAAACAGGGGCCCCTACGAGCAGTACTTC. Translated: CASGPNRGPYEQYF.

Turning to this clonotype: A much larger clone sits a single nucleotide away, making a read error possible. The chain links TRBV11-1 to TRBJ2-1, with a tentative D call TRBD2 (6 bases). Germline lookup yields CDR1 SGHAT and CDR2 FQDESV (reference sequence). CDR3 length equals 16 residues. V was trimmed by 0 bases and J by 10 bases, leaving 19 bases between them. The DNA of the CDR3 is TGTGCCAGCAGCTTAGCGAGCAACAGCCATCGGGAGGAGCAGTTCTTC. It codes for CASSLASNSHREEQFF. The entire variable domain, with the rest obtained from reference TRBV11-1 and TRBJ2-1, is as follows: EAEVAQSPRYKITEKSQAVAFWCDPISGHATLYWYRQILGQGPELLVQFQDESVVDDSQLPKDRFSAERLKGVDSTLKIQPAELGDSAMYLCASSLASNSHREEQFFGPGTRLTVL.

This clonotype ranks as medium-sized. CDR3 DNA sequence: TGTGCCAGCAGCTTAGGTAGGGTATCCTACGAGCAGTACTTC. Translating gives CASSLGRVSYEQYF. The chain has TRBV7-2 and TRBJ2-7; unclear D gene. CDR1 is SGHTA, CDR2 FQGNSA, per germline. The CDR3 is 14 residues long. The V gene lost 1 base and the J gene lost 1 base, with 8 bases spanning the gap.

This clonotype was recorded many times. A much more abundant neighbour one base away suggests this may be a read error. The chain employs TRBV27 and TRBJ2-1, with 8 positions matching TRBD2. The J call may be in error: the DNA end matches TRBJ2-7 better. Looked up from germline, CDR1 is MNHEY and CDR2 is SMNVEV (reference sequence). This CDR3 region has 15 residues. CDR3 nucleotides: TGTGCCAGCAGGAGCCCCGAGCGGGAGTTCAATGAGCAGTACTTC. It codes for CASRSPEREFNEQYF.

This chain joins TRBV10-1 and TRBJ2-1; D may correspond to TRBD1 or TRBD2 (5 bases each). The length of the CDR3 is 15 residues. Germline values: CDR1 WNHNN, CDR2 SYGVQD (reference sequence). Trimming took off 4 bases at V and 0 bases at J, with 10 bases between the two ends. The CDR3 reads CASSVEGLSYNEQFF. For the CDR3, the DNA is TGCGCCAGCAGTGTTGAGGGGCTCTCCTACAATGAGCAGTTCTTC.

V usage is TRBV10-2 and J usage is TRBJ2-1, with D possibly TRBD2 on 5 matching bases. CDR3 length: 13 residues. Trimming took off 2 bases at V and 6 bases at J, with 8 bases between the two ends. CDR1 is WSHSY, CDR2 SAAADI, per germline. The CDR3 sequence: CASSELGSNEQFF. Written as DNA, the CDR3 is TGCGCCAGCAGTGAGCTGGGGAGCAATGAGCAGTTCTTC.

The CDR3 DNA sequence: TGTGCCAGCAGCTTAGGAACGGGACAAGAGACCCAGTTCTTC. It encodes CASSLGTGQETQFF. The chain links TRBV7-9 to TRBJ2-1; TRBD1 might be the D (6 bases). Germline CDR1 and CDR2: SEHNR and FQNEAQ (reference sequence). Trimming removed 1 base at V and 13 bases at J, with 17 bases between. CDR3 size: 14 residues.

The V gene is TRBV6-5, the J gene TRBJ2-2; D is perhaps TRBD1 (5 bases). Germline assignment: CDR1 MNHEY and CDR2 SVGAGI. CDR3 length: 14 amino acids. The germline V and J ends were trimmed by 3 bases and 4 bases, with 9 bases remaining between them. For the CDR3, the DNA is TGTGCCAGCAGTTATAGACAGTTCACCGGGGAGCTGTTTTTT. Amino acids: CASSYRQFTGELFF.

In this sample, this clonotype turned up once. V usage is TRBV10-2 and J usage is TRBJ2-1, with D unresolved. Germline CDR1 is WSHSY and CDR2 is SAAADI. The CDR3 is 14 residues long. Trimming took off 4 bases at V and 0 bases at J, with 7 bases between the two ends. CDR3 nucleotide sequence: TGCGCCAGCAGTGCCCAAAGCTCCTACAATGAGCAGTTCTTC. It specifies CASSAQSSYNEQFF.

This rearrangement joins TRBV10-2 to TRBJ2-3; D is undetermined. The CDR3 runs to 15 residues. The germline V gene encodes CDR1 WSHSY and CDR2 SAAADI. Deletions cut 2 bases from V and 0 bases from J, with 9 bases between. This CDR3 is CASSEDRASTDTQYF. The CDR3 DNA reads TGCGCCAGCAGTGAGGACCGAGCTAGCACAGATACGCAGTATTTT.

The table lists this clonotype with a few counts. The chain uses TRBV7-2 and TRBJ2-3, with 7 bases matching TRBD2. The CDR3 contains 13 residues. Germline V gene lookup returns CDR1 SGHTA and CDR2 FQGNSA. With 5 bases clipped from V and 5 bases from J, the junction kept 4 bases outside the gene matches. The CDR3 bases are TGTGCCAGCAGCCCTCCGGGGGGAGATACGCAGTATTTT. Protein: CASSPPGGDTQYF.

Concerning this clonotype: Likely a read error: the CDR3 ends without its conserved phenylalanine or tryptophan. The V gene is TRBV6-5, the J gene TRBJ2-5, with 8 nucleotides matching TRBD1. After removal of 4 bases from V and 5 bases from J, the junction contained 9 bases not matched to a gene. The CDR3 is 15 amino acids. Germline CDR1 reads MNHEY; CDR2 reads SVGAGI. The CDR3 protein is CASSSYDRGGETQYL. The DNA of the CDR3 is TGTGCCAGCAGTTCCTACGACAGGGGTGGGGAGACCCAGTACTTA.

V usage is TRBV7-2 and J usage is TRBJ2-1; 10 bases line up with TRBD2. This CDR3 is built from 14 residues. With V trimmed by 3 bases and J by 12 bases, 8 bases remained unmatched. Germline CDR1 reads SGHTA; CDR2 reads FQGNSA. CDR3: CASSFFIAGGRQFF. CDR3 DNA sequence: TGTGCCAGCAGCTTTTTCATAGCGGGAGGTCGGCAGTTCTTC.

This clonotype was recorded at least ten times. The CDR3 region has the DNA TGTGCCAGCAGCGTATCCGGGACAGGGGGTATCGGGGAGCTGTTTTTT. Its protein is CASSVSGTGGIGELFF. V usage is TRBV9 and J usage is TRBJ2-2; 11 nucleotides match TRBD1. Germline lookup yields CDR1 SGDLS and CDR2 YYNGEE. The trim removed 1 base at V and 7 bases at J, leaving 6 bases unmatched. The CDR3 extends over 16 amino acids.

A word on this clonotype: An end of the junction does not agree with germline; a read error may underlie this. The rearrangement joins TRBV6-4 to TRBJ2-4, with 8 bases matching TRBD2. CDR3 size: 13 residues. CDR1 is MRHNA and CDR2 is SNTAGT in the germline V gene. The CDR3 sequence: CARGAGGKNIQYF. The CDR3 bases are TGTGCCAGGGGGGCGGGAGGCAAAAATATTCAGTATTTC.

The CDR3 sequence: CASSWWGNEQFF. The CDR3 nucleotides are TGTGCCAGCAGTTGGTGGGGAAATGAGCAGTTCTTC. This chain joins TRBV6-5 and TRBJ2-1; D is undetermined. CDR1 and CDR2 from the germline V gene are MNHEY and SVGAGI. V was pared by 4 bases and J by 7 bases, with 8 bases between. The CDR3 covers 12 residues.

This clonotype came up a few times. V usage is TRBV7-2 and J usage is TRBJ2-1; 16 bases are shared with TRBD2. Germline trimming cut 4 bases from V and 14 bases from J; bases unmatched to any gene: 14. This CDR3 is built from 17 residues. Germline values: CDR1 SGHTA, CDR2 FQGNSA. CDR3: CASSSGPGLAGGRDEFF. The CDR3 bases are TGTGCCAGCAGCTCGGGGCCGGGACTAGCGGGAGGGCGGGATGAGTTCTTC.

The chain couples TRBV6-1 to TRBJ2-4, with D maybe TRBD1 (5 bases). CDR1 and CDR2 (germline): MNHNS, SASEGT. The CDR3 runs to 15 residues. Written as DNA, the CDR3 is TGTGGCGGCACCCTCTGGGGCCGTGACCAAAACATTCAGTACTTC. Amino acid sequence: CGGTLWGRDQNIQYF.

This clonotype has only one observation. The CDR3 DNA reads TGTGCCAGCAGTGCTGAGGTAGGTGGCGCAGACACGCAGTACTTC. It translates to CASSAEVGGADTQYF. The genes are TRBV6-4 and TRBJ2-4; D gene unclear. The CDR3 covers 15 residues. V was pared by 4 bases and J by 13 bases, with 23 bases between. The germline CDR1 and CDR2 sequences are MRHNA and SNTAGT.

On this clonotype itself: Germline and junction disagree at one end, which may indicate a read error. This sequence joins TRBV6-5 and TRBJ2-3; 9 bases are shared with TRBD2. The CDR3 extends over 18 amino acids. Germline CDR1 and CDR2: MNHEY and SVGAGI. The CDR3 loop reads CASSCGGGGLGAKNTQYF. The CDR3 region has the DNA TGTGCCAGCAGTTGCGGCGGGGGGGGGCTGGGGGCCAAAAACACGCAGTATTTC.

V gene TRBV7-6 combines with J gene TRBJ2-1; D possibly corresponds to TRBD1 (6 bases). Near its end, the DNA agrees better with TRBJ2-7, so the J call may be wrong. The CDR3 contains 14 residues. In germline, CDR1 is SGHVS, CDR2 FNYEAQ. The chain's CDR3 is CASSLALGANEQYF. The CDR3, as DNA: TGTGCCAGCAGCTTAGCCTTGGGGGCGAACGAGCAGTACTTC.

As regards this clonotype: An end of the junction differs from the germline gene, which may be a read error. The J gene is TRBJ2-1, the V gene TRBV25-1; TRBD2 agrees at 8 bases. Germline loops: CDR1 MGHDK, CDR2 SYGVNS. CDR3 length: 16 amino acids. The CDR3 loop is CASSERGGAGGGEQFF. In DNA form, the CDR3 reads TGTGCCAGCAGTGAAAGGGGGGGGGCGGGGGGCGGGGAGCAGTTCTTT.

Ten or more counts support this clonotype. This sequence joins TRBV7-2 and TRBJ2-1, with D possibly TRBD2 on 5 matching bases. The J call may be incorrect, as the DNA end agrees better with TRBJ2-7. CDR1 and CDR2 (germline): SGHTA, FQGNSA. The CDR3 has 14 amino acids. The CDR3 coding sequence is TGTGCCAGCAGCCCCCGTGGAGGACCCTACGAGCAGTACTTC. Translating gives CASSPRGGPYEQYF.

V gene TRBV27 combines with J gene TRBJ2-2; 9 positions agree with TRBD1. CDR1 is MNHEY, CDR2 SMNVEV, per germline (reference sequence). Losses at the gene ends were 7 bases for V and 4 bases for J; bases not matched to a gene: 10. This CDR3 is built from 16 residues. CDR3 bases: TGTGCCAGCAATACTTTTGGGACAGGGATCACCGGGGAGCTGTTTTTT. Translated: CASNTFGTGITGELFF.

This chain uses TRBV6-1 with TRBJ2-1; D call uncertain. Germline values: CDR1 MNHNS, CDR2 SASEGT. Trimming left V 4 bases short and J 5 bases short, with 12 bases between. CDR3 length: 14 amino acids. The chain's CDR3 is CASSVRVRNNEQFF. The CDR3, as DNA: TGTGCCAGCAGTGTAAGGGTTCGCAACAATGAGCAGTTCTTC.

The chain has TRBV10-2 and TRBJ2-1; 7 nucleotides agree with TRBD1. The CDR3 spans 14 residues. The V segment lost 9 bases and the J segment 2 bases; nucleotides outside the gene matches: 7. Germline-derived CDR1 and CDR2 are WSHSY and SAAADI. This CDR3 reads CASTRDSTYNEQFF. CDR3 DNA sequence: TGCGCCAGTACCCGGGACAGCACCTACAATGAGCAGTTCTTC.